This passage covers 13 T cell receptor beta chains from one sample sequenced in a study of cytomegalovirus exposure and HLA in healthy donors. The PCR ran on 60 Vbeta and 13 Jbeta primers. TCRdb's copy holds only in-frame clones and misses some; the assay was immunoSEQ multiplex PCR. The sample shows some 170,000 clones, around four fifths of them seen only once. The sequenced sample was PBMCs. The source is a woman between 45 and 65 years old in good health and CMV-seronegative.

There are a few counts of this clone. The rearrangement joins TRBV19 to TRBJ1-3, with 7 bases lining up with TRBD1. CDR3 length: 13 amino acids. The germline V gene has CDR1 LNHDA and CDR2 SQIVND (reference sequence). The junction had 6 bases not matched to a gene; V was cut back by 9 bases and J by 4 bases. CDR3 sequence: CASGTGAGNTIYF. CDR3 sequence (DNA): TGTGCCAGCGGAACAGGGGCGGGAAACACCATATATTTT.

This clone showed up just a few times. The DNA for the CDR3 is TGCGCCAGCCGCCCCGGGGGACCGACAGATACGCAGTATTTT. As protein: CASRPGGPTDTQYF. The rearrangement joins TRBV4-1 to TRBJ2-3; the D gene is possibly TRBD2 (6 bases). This CDR3 comprises 14 residues. Between the trimmed V and J ends, which lost 8 bases and 3 bases, there was a span of 15 bases. CDR1 is MGHRA, CDR2 YSYEKL, per germline.

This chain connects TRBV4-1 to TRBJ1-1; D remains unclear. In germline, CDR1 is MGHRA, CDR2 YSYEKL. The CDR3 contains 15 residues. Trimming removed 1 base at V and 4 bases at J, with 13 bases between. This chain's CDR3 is CASSQVPGIGTEAFF. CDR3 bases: TGCGCCAGCAGCCAAGTTCCGGGAATCGGCACTGAAGCTTTCTTT.

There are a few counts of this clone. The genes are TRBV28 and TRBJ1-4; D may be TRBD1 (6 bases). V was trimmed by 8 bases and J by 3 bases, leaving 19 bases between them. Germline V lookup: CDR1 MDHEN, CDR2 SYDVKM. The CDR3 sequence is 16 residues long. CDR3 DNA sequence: TGTGCCAGCCAAACAAGAGGGGGGGGGTCTAATGAAAAACTGTTTTTT. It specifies CASQTRGGGSNEKLFF.

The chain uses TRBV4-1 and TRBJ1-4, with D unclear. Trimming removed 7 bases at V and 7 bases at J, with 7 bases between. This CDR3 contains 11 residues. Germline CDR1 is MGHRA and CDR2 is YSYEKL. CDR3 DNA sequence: TGCGCCAGCACATCGAGTGAAAAACTGTTTTTT. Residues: CASTSSEKLFF.

The DNA of the CDR3 is TGTGCCAGCAGCCCGATGGGGGGTGTAGGGCAGCCCCAGCATTTT. Encoded protein: CASSPMGGVGQPQHF. J is TRBJ1-5 and V is TRBV7-2; D may be TRBD1 (5 bases). V lost 5 bases to trimming and J lost 7 bases, with 18 bases between them. The CDR3 runs to 15 residues. CDR1 is SGHTA, CDR2 FQGNSA, per germline.

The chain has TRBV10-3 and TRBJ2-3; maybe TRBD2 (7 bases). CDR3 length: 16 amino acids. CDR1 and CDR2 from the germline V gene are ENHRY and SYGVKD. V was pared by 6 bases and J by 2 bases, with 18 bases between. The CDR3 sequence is CAISAGAGALTDTQYF. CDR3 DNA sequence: TGTGCCATCAGCGCTGGTGCGGGGGCCCTCACAGATACGCAGTATTTT.

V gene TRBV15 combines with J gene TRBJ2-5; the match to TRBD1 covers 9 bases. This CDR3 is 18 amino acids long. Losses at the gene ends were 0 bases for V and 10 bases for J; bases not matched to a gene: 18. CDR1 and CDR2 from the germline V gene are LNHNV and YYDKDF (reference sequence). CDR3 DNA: TGTGCCACCAGCAGAGATCCGGACAGGGGCAGCTCGATCGGTGGCCAGTACTTC. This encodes CATSRDPDRGSSIGGQYF.

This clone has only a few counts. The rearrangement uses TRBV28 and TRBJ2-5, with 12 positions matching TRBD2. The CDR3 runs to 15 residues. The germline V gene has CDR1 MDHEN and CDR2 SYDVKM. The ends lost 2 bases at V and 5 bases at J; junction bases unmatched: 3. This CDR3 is CASSLPSGGAETQYF. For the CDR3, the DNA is TGTGCCAGCAGTTTACCTAGCGGGGGGGCTGAGACCCAGTACTTC.

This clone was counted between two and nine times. The CDR3 here is CASSLTGSGNTIYF. The CDR3 coding sequence is TGTGCCAGCAGCTTGACAGGGTCTGGAAACACCATATATTTT. This chain uses TRBV11-2 with TRBJ1-3, with TRBD1 matching over 7 bases. This CDR3 spans 14 amino acids. Germline loops: CDR1 SGHAT, CDR2 FQNNGV. Losses at the gene ends were 3 bases for V and 1 base for J; bases not matched to a gene: 0.

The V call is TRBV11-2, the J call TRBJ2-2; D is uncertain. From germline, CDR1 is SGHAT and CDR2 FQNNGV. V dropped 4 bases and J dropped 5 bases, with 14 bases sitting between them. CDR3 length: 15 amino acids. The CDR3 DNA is TGTGCCAGCAGCTCCCGGCTCATCGGGACCGGGGAGCTGTTTTTT. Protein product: CASSSRLIGTGELFF.

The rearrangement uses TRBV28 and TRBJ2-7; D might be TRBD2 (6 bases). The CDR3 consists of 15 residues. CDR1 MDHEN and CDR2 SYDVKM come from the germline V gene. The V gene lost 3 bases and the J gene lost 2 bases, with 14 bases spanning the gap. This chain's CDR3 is CASSFPGTGAYEQYF. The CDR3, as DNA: TGTGCCAGCAGTTTTCCCGGGACGGGAGCCTACGAGCAGTACTTC. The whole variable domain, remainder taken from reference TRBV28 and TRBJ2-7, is DVKVTQSSRYLVKRTGEKVFLECVQDMDHENMFWYRQDPGLGLRLIYFSYDVKMKEKGDIPEGYSVSREKKERFSLILESASTNQTSMYLCASSFPGTGAYEQYFGPGTRLTVT.

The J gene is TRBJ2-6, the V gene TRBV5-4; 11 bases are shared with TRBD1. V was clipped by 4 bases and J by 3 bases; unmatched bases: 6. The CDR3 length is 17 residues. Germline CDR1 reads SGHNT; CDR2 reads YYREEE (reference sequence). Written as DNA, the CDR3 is TGTGCCAGCAGCCGCGGACAGGGGGCAGTTGGGGCCAACGTCCTGACTTTC. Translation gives CASSRGQGAVGANVLTF.